The present entry profiles one TCR beta chain with its context. The CDR3 length is 12 residues. Germline V lookup: CDR1 MNHEY, CDR2 SMNVEV (reference sequence). V dropped 7 bases and J dropped 7 bases, with 10 bases sitting between them. This table comes from immunoSEQ multiplex PCR, and its TCRdb copy is limited to in-frame clones, with some not included. Found here are hundreds of thousands of clones, about 91% of them singletons; the top ten hold about 5.9%. The data derive from a study of blood T cell repertoires in COVID-19. Overall study: Samples of COVID-19 (acute and convalescent) were obtained from the United States, Italy and Spain. PBMCs, B-cell-depleted T cells, or T cells provided the cDNA or gDNA that made up the material.

Seattle's enrolled individuals joined amid active infection and were then monitored longitudinally. The sequenced material came from peripheral blood. The sequence came from a woman aged 25 to 45 with COVID-19, enrolled during active disease. This rearrangement joins TRBV27 to TRBJ2-2, with D uncertain. This CDR3 reads CASTRPGGELFF. CDR3 DNA: TGTGCCAGCACCCGACCGGGCGGGGAGCTGTTTTTT.